This T cell receptor (beta chain) was sequenced in a study of graft-versus-host responses after intestinal transplantation. This clone was counted a single time. Its antigen is still unknown. Only in-frame clones appear in the TCRdb table, and some are missing; sequencing was by immunoSEQ multiplex PCR. Altogether 100,000 or so clones are present, about 93% being singletons, with the ten largest covering around 0.18%. The V and J ends lost 1 base and 5 bases, in that order; junction bases with no gene match: 11. CDR3 length: 17 residues. Germline V gene sequence: CDR1 LGHNA, CDR2 YNFKEQ. The receptor comes from a human donor who received an intestinal transplant. This specimen consisted of unstimulated CD4+ T cells sorted from spleen or lymph node cells, obtained before intestinal transplant. The J gene is TRBJ2-5, the V gene TRBV4-2; 9 nucleotides match TRBD1. The CDR3 DNA reads as TGTGCCAGCAGCCAAGGGACAGGGGCTGGCGGTATCGAGACCCAGTACTTC. Amino acids: CASSQGTGAGGIETQYF.